This entry concerns a single TCR beta chain. This record belongs to a study of T cells expressing NK-cell markers. Reprocessing the 5' RACE reads, TCRdb reports a single entry for every CDR3 protein and omits DNA. Across 300,000 to 450,000 distinct CDR3 sequences, the top ten clones capture 5.2% of the sample. Germline lookup yields CDR1 SGHAT and CDR2 FQNNGV. The CDR3 consists of 16 residues. The sequenced material came from blood T cells: a sorted CD56 or NKG2C T cell subset, CD4+ or CD8+ T cells, or bulk PBMC T cells (not recorded which). This chain links TRBV11-2 with TRBJ1-2. This clonotype was sampled from a man aged 18 to 69 in good health. The CDR3 here is CASSLDLGGGSYGYTF.